A single sample is the source of the 14 T cell receptor beta chains below, sequenced in a study of beta chain features in type 1 diabetes. Study conclusions and caveats: Moderate yet significant TCRB CDR3 shortening was seen in Type 1 diabetes patients in all four CD4+ subsets.

Their target antigens are unknown. The investigators reverse transcribed all of the isolated RNA, so they sequenced expressed TCRB transcripts. Sequenced by immunoSEQ multiplex PCR; TCRdb stores in-frame clones only, minus some. Of a few hundred thousand clones listed, roughly 17% are singletons. Sequenced input: naive CD4+ T cells from blood. The receptors originated from a man aged 25-45 years with type 1 diabetes.

The chain has TRBV29-1 and TRBJ2-2; 9 nucleotides align to TRBD1. There are 13 residues in the CDR3. The trim removed 7 bases at V and 3 bases at J, leaving 3 bases unmatched. Germline CDR1 SQVTM, CDR2 ANQGSEA. The CDR3 loop is CSGGDRDTGELFF. Here the CDR3 DNA reads TGCAGCGGAGGGGACAGGGACACCGGGGAGCTGTTTTTT.

This chain uses TRBV21-1 with TRBJ2-1; the table assigns TRBD2, which was not confirmed against the DNA. TRBV21-1 is listed as a pseudogene. The CDR3 length is 13 residues. The CDR3 here is CASSKGGAGEQFF. In DNA form, the CDR3 reads TGTGCCAGCAGCAAAGGCGGCGCGGGTGAGCAGTTCTTC.

The chain uses TRBV28 and TRBJ2-1, with 7 bases fitting TRBD2. J was trimmed by 2 bases and V by 7 bases; bases with no gene match: 11. CDR3 length equals 16 residues. From germline, CDR1 is MDHEN and CDR2 SYDVKM. Here the CDR3 reads CASNLSEGGPYNEQFF. The CDR3 DNA sequence: TGTGCCAGCAACTTGTCAGAGGGAGGGCCCTACAATGAGCAGTTCTTC.

The chain joins TRBV18 to TRBJ2-1; D gene unclear. In germline, CDR1 is KGHSH, CDR2 LQKENI. This CDR3 has 15 amino acids. Trimming pared 1 base from V and 0 bases from J, leaving 7 bases between. CDR3 in DNA: TGTGCCAGCTCACCACGACATTCCTCCTACAATGAGCAGTTCTTC. Its protein product is CASSPRHSSYNEQFF.

This clone was detected only a few times. The same CDR3 arises from other DNA sequences in this sample as well. The chain links TRBV29-1 to TRBJ2-5, with 7 bases lining up with TRBD1. Per the germline V gene, CDR1 is SQVTM and CDR2 is ANQGSEA. The CDR3 is made up of 12 amino acids. J lost 3 bases, V lost 6 bases, and 4 bases had no gene match. The CDR3 region is CSVTTGEETQYF. CDR3 coding DNA: TGCAGCGTCACAACAGGGGAAGAGACCCAGTACTTC.

CDR3 sequence (DNA): TGTGCCAGCAGCTTAGGACAGGGTATGGACAAAAACATTCAGTACTTC. Its protein product is CASSLGQGMDKNIQYF. V gene TRBV7-9 combines with J gene TRBJ2-4; 7 positions match TRBD1. The CDR3 is 16 residues long. The V and J ends lost 1 base and 3 bases, in that order; junction bases with no gene match: 6. CDR1 and CDR2 (germline): SEHNR, FQNEAQ (reference sequence). Full variable domain (outside the CDR3, taken from reference TRBV7-9 and TRBJ2-4): DTGVSQNPRHKITKRGQNVTFRCDPISEHNRLYWYRQTLGQGPEFLTYFQNEAQLEKSRLLSDRFSAERPKGSFSTLEIQRTEQGDSAMYLCASSLGQGMDKNIQYFGAGTRLSVL.

This chain joins TRBV7-9 and TRBJ2-7; 8 bases agree with TRBD1. The germline gives CDR1 SEHNR, CDR2 FQNEAQ (reference sequence). V was clipped by 8 bases and J by 3 bases; unmatched bases: 9. The CDR3 is 14 amino acids. Here the CDR3 reads CASSSITGGYEQYF. The CDR3 nucleotides are TGTGCCAGCTCCTCCATAACAGGGGGCTACGAGCAGTACTTC.

This rearrangement joins TRBV30 to TRBJ2-1; tentative D call: TRBD1 (5 bases). The V gene's germline CDR1 is GTSNPN and CDR2 SVGIG (reference sequence). V gave up 3 bases and J gave up 5 bases, with 17 bases separating them. The CDR3 covers 15 residues. CDR3 DNA: TGTGCCTGGAGCCAAGGGGTTTCCAAACACAATGAGCAGTTCTTC. Protein product: CAWSQGVSKHNEQFF.

J is TRBJ1-3 and V is TRBV10-3; D might be TRBD1 (5 bases). Germline CDR1 and CDR2: ENHRY and SYGVKD. The length of the CDR3 is 15 residues. The V gene lost 6 bases and the J gene lost 7 bases, with 19 bases spanning the gap. CDR3 sequence: CAIRDRGRSKNTIYF. CDR3 in DNA: TGTGCCATCAGGGACCGGGGCCGTAGTAAGAACACCATATATTTT.

The chain combines TRBV18 with TRBJ2-2, with D perhaps matching TRBD2 (5 bases). CDR3 size: 16 residues. Deletions cut 2 bases from V and 0 bases from J, with 10 bases between. CDR1 and CDR2 from the germline V gene are KGHSH and LQKENI. The CDR3 DNA sequence: TGTGCCAGCTCACCAAATAGCGACCCGAACACCGGGGAGCTGTTTTTT. This gives the protein CASSPNSDPNTGELFF.

This clone came up a few times. The rearrangement joins TRBV28 to TRBJ2-7, with D perhaps TRBD2 (5 bases). The V gene's germline CDR1 is MDHEN and CDR2 SYDVKM. The CDR3 runs to 13 residues. Trimming removed 2 bases at V and 5 bases at J, with 10 bases between. The CDR3 is CASSLTSYHEQYF. The CDR3 bases are TGTGCCAGCAGTTTAACTAGTTACCACGAGCAGTACTTC.

This CDR3 is CSVVDGLNTEAFF. CDR3 bases: TGCAGCGTTGTTGACGGACTGAACACTGAAGCTTTCTTT. The rearrangement links TRBV29-1 to TRBJ1-1; D gene unclear. With 4 bases removed from V and 0 bases from J, the gap between germline ends came to 9 bases. In germline, CDR1 is SQVTM, CDR2 ANQGSEA. The CDR3 is made up of 13 amino acids.

This clone turned up a few times. This rearrangement joins TRBV30 to TRBJ2-7; a weak D match, TRBD2 (5 bases). The ends were cut back, 4 bases at V and 5 bases at J, with 15 bases in the middle. This CDR3 has 13 residues. Germline V gene lookup returns CDR1 GTSNPN and CDR2 SVGIG (reference sequence). The CDR3 DNA sequence: TGTGCCTGGACTCCCGGGGTAGTCAACGAGCAGTACTTC. Amino acid sequence: CAWTPGVVNEQYF.

This clone was found a few times. This rearrangement joins TRBV29-1 to TRBJ1-3; D may be TRBD1 (5 bases). The germline gives CDR1 SQVTM, CDR2 ANQGSEA. V was cut by 7 bases and J by 4 bases, with 14 bases left in between. The CDR3 is made up of 13 amino acids. CDR3 residues: CSAARDGGNTIYF. CDR3 DNA: TGCAGCGCAGCACGGGACGGAGGAAACACCATATATTTT.